This TCR beta chain was sequenced for a study of blood T cell repertoires in COVID-19. Germline V gene sequence: CDR1 MNHNY, CDR2 SVGAGI (reference sequence). V shed 5 bases and J 5 bases; nucleotides not matched to a gene: 8. This CDR3 contains 16 residues. Libraries were prepared by immunoSEQ multiplex PCR; TCRdb keeps only in-frame clonotypes and omits some of them. The sample carries fewer than 75,000 clones, roughly 89% recorded once. The sample was peripheral blood. The J gene is TRBJ2-4, the V gene TRBV6-6; 11 bases fit TRBD1. This sequence originates from a man between 60 and 75 years old with acute or convalescent COVID-19. The CDR3 reads CASSRRTGGIQNIQYF. CDR3 in DNA: TGTGCCAGCAGTCGACGGACAGGGGGCATCCAAAACATTCAGTACTTC.